The TCR beta chain described here comes from a study of T cell repertoires in cytomegalovirus infection. Study summary: In public TCR beta signatures, there were indications of both CMV infection and matching HLA type. Study findings and constraints: Pooled public TCR beta family frequency picked out CMV carriers with the relevant HLA. Dominant in the ex vivo response were TCR beta clonotypes restricted by HLA-C and specific for CMV.

The CDR3 runs 14 residues. CDR1 is MNHEY and CDR2 is SVGEGT in the germline V gene. Trimming cost V 6 bases and J 11 bases; bases outside gene matches: 9. TCRdb re-derived calls from the reads in MiXCR, one entry per CDR3 protein. Of approximately 250,000 distinct CDR3 sequences in the sample, 8% to 9.5% were seen once. This clonotype was detected a few times. No antigen is known for it. This TCR was recovered from a human donor in good health (CMV status not recorded). Some clones in this sample may be carry-over from other donors' samples. The gene calls are TRBV6-2 or TRBV6-3 and TRBJ1-6; TRBD1 agrees at 8 bases. Sequenced material: PBMCs. Written as DNA, the CDR3 is TGTGCCAGCAGAGCCGGACAGGGCCATACACCCCTCCACTTT. Protein sequence: CASRAGQGHTPLHF.